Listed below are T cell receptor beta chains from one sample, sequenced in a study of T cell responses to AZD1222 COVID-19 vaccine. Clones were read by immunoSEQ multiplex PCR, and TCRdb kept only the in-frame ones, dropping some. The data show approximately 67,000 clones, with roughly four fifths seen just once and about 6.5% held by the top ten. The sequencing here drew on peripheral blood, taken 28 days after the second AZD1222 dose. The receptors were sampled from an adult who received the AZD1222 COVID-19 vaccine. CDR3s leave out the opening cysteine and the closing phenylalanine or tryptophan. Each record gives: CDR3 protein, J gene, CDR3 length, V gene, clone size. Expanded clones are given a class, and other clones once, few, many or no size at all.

CDR3: ATSLGLAGAYEQY; J: TRBJ2-7; length: 13; V: TRBV15; size: few
CDR3: ASDGAGGIDTQY; J: TRBJ2-3; length: 12; V: TRBV7-9; size: .
CDR3: ASSGGTSGYNEQF; J: TRBJ2-1; length: 13; V: TRBV7-6; size: .
CDR3: ASSKGSGGFNSYSYEQY; J: TRBJ2-7; length: 17; V: TRBV21-1; size: .
CDR3: AISDRGYNSPLH; J: TRBJ1-6; length: 12; V: TRBV10-3; size: .
CDR3: ASARVGPSYEQY; J: TRBJ2-7; length: 12; V: TRBV19; size: .
CDR3: ASSFERQSNYGYT; J: TRBJ1-2; length: 13; V: TRBV7-2; size: .
CDR3: ASSFWRDSGANVLT; J: TRBJ2-6; length: 14; V: TRBV27; size: .
CDR3: ASSTGTGRNTIY; J: TRBJ1-3; length: 12; V: TRBV5-1; size: .
CDR3: ASSTLRDLQETQY; J: TRBJ2-5; length: 13; V: TRBV27; size: .
CDR3: ASSQAGKLYGYT; J: TRBJ1-2; length: 12; V: TRBV4-1; size: .
CDR3: ASAGTGGDQPQH; J: TRBJ1-5; length: 12; V: TRBV2; size: once
CDR3: ASSVEANNYGYT; J: TRBJ1-2; length: 12; V: TRBV9; size: .
CDR3: ASRGDRAKVNEQF; J: TRBJ2-1; length: 13; V: TRBV6-5; size: .
CDR3: ASSYFAGYEQY; J: TRBJ2-7; length: 11; V: TRBV6-2/TRBV6-3; size: .
CDR3: ASSWMERGYNEQF; J: TRBJ2-1; length: 13; V: TRBV5-6; size: .
CDR3: ASSRTPFYEEQY; J: TRBJ2-7; length: 12; V: TRBV11-2; size: few
CDR3: ATSVRNEQF; J: TRBJ2-1; length: 9; V: TRBV15; size: .
CDR3: ASSLMAGPRDQPQH; J: TRBJ1-5; length: 14; V: TRBV4-1; size: .
CDR3: SVLEWATRRGPEAF; J: TRBJ1-1; length: 14; V: TRBV29-1; size: .
CDR3: AITARQNTEAF; J: TRBJ1-1; length: 11; V: TRBV10-3; size: .
CDR3: ASSWQGADTEAF; J: TRBJ1-1; length: 12; V: TRBV5-4; size: once
CDR3: ASSLGLAVNEQF; J: TRBJ2-1; length: 12; V: TRBV5-1; size: few
CDR3: ASSYEFDTEAF; J: TRBJ1-1; length: 11; V: TRBV6-5; size: .
CDR3: ASSLGRVRSTGELF; J: TRBJ2-2; length: 14; V: TRBV11-3; size: .
CDR3: ASSEGQAYEQY; J: TRBJ2-7; length: 11; V: TRBV7-8; size: .
CDR3: ASSVIGGAEQY; J: TRBJ2-7; length: 11; V: TRBV2; size: few
CDR3: ASSLGQSPEAF; J: TRBJ1-1; length: 11; V: TRBV7-8; size: .
CDR3: ASSPQAEAGYT; J: TRBJ1-2; length: 11; V: TRBV18; size: .
CDR3: ATSDLKGNYGYT; J: TRBJ1-2; length: 12; V: TRBV24-1; size: .
CDR3: ASILGQDLANEKLF; J: TRBJ1-4; length: 14; V: TRBV2; size: medium-sized
CDR3: ASSLVQGAITEAF; J: TRBJ1-1; length: 13; V: TRBV27; size: .
CDR3: ASRPTGRNQPQH; J: TRBJ1-5; length: 12; V: TRBV6-5; size: once
CDR3: ASSWVGLQSPYNEQF; J: TRBJ2-1; length: 15; V: TRBV5-1; size: .
CDR3: ASGRVTEAF; J: TRBJ1-1; length: 9; V: TRBV30; size: .
CDR3: ASSKGQGHNQPQH; J: TRBJ1-5; length: 13; V: TRBV7-9; size: .
CDR3: ASSFGGRVGTGELF; J: TRBJ2-2; length: 14; V: TRBV9; size: .